This entry concerns a single T cell receptor (beta chain). The sample belongs to a study of blood T cell repertoires in COVID-19. Whole-study context: Collection of acute and convalescent COVID-19 samples took place in the United States, Italy and Spain. Sample material is recorded as cDNA or gDNA derived from T cells, B-cell-depleted T cells, or PBMCs.

Patients in Seattle were enrolled during active infection, then followed longitudinally. The ends were cut back, 4 bases at V and 4 bases at J, with 8 bases in the middle. This CDR3 is 12 amino acids long. Germline CDR1 is GTSNPN and CDR2 is SVGIG (reference sequence). In the original analysis: Estimates of nucleated cell counts were drawn from the amplification of reference gene primers. The data were produced by immunoSEQ multiplex PCR, yet TCRdb's version contains in-frame clones alone and is incomplete. V and J calls and clone size are those listed in that table; D and trimming were worked out from the DNA. The data contain approximately 170,000 clones, approximately 91% of them seen just once; the ten biggest clones take up roughly 5%.

This clonotype originated in a man younger than 35 with COVID-19, enrolled during active disease. V and J are TRBV30 and TRBJ1-3, with D unclear. Sample: peripheral blood. Written as DNA, the CDR3 is TGTGCCTGGACCCCTTCGGGAAACACCATATATTTT. It yields the protein CAWTPSGNTIYF.